This T cell receptor (beta chain) originates from a study of T cells in narcolepsy (dated by TCRdb to 2017 to 2018). The study in broad terms: Patients with narcolepsy type 1 or type 2 (NT1, NT2) and healthy control donors were enrolled in the study. The study sought autoreactive T cells targeting hypocretin neuron self-antigens (hypocretin, TRIB2) in narcolepsy patients, using TCR Vbeta sequencing to track clonotypes in blood and CSF.

Unmatched junction bases come to 7, with V trimmed by 6 bases and J by 2 bases. The CDR3, from cysteine to phenylalanine, totals 15 residues. Only CDR3 DNA remains: 45 bases, in frame from the first base. CDR1 and CDR2 were assigned from the germline V gene (reference sequence) as LNHDA and SQIVND. In the case of this clone: There is no known antigen for this receptor. The sample holds no much larger clone one base away, and base qualities are not on file.

For TCR Vbeta sequencing, memory CD4+ T cells were sorted ex vivo from the peripheral blood of narcolepsy patients and healthy controls. General study outcomes and caveats: Autoreactive clonotypes were reported to be detected serially in the blood of the same patients and of different patients, but not in the blood of healthy controls. Patients and controls had comparable numbers of sequenced blood memory CD4+ clonotypes, averaging about 39,494 and 33,354, respectively. In plots comparing CSF and blood CD4+ T cell clonotypes from the same patient, HCRT-specific and TRIB2-specific autoreactive clonotypes were highlighted. Certain blood memory CD4+ repertoires from patients and controls had no sequences that matched autoreactive T cell clones.

The method was the immunoSEQ multiplex PCR assay. The source is immuneACCESS, and TCRdb retained only in-frame sequences with V and J called. Part of the clones is not carried over; for the studies checked, unresolved V genes explain less than half of this, and the remainder is unexplained. In all, the sample holds 15,000 to 20,000 clones, and approximately 84% of those were seen once. The ten biggest clones cover over 0.65% of the sample. The V and J segments used are TRBV19 and TRBJ1-5; TRBD1 agrees with 7 junctional bases. This receptor was taken from a human donor in good health. The sequenced material came from memory (CD45RA-) CD4+ T cells from blood. What the cell subset or site label conveys for this sample: memory T cells sorted ex vivo from peripheral blood. The DNA reads as follows: TGTGCCAGTAGAGAAACAACAGGGGGCAATCAGCCCCAGCATTTT. Its product reads: CASRETTGGNQPQHF.